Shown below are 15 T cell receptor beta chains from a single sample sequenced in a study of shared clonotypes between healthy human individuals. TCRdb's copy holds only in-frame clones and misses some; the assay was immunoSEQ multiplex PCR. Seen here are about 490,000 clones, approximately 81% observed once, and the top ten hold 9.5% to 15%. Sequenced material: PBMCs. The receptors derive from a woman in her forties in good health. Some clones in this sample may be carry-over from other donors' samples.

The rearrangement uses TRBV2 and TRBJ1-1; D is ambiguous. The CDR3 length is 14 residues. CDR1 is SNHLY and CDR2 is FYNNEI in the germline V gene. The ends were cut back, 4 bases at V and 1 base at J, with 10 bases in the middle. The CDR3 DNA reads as TGTGCCAGCAGTGTAACAGCACCGAACACTGAAGCTTTCTTT. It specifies CASSVTAPNTEAFF.

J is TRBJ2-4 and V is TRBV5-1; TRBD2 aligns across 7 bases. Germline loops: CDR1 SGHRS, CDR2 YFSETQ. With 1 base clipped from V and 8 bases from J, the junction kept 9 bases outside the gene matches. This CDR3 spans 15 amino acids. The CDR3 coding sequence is TGCGCCAGCAGCTTGAGCCGACTAGGGAGGGACATTCAGTACTTC. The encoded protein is CASSLSRLGRDIQYF.

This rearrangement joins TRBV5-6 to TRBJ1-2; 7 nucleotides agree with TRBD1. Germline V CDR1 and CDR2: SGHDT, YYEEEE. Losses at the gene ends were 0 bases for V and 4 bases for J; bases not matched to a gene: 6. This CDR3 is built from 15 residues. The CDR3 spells CASSLVYRGIYGYTF. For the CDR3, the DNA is TGTGCCAGCAGCTTGGTGTACAGGGGCATCTATGGCTACACCTTC.

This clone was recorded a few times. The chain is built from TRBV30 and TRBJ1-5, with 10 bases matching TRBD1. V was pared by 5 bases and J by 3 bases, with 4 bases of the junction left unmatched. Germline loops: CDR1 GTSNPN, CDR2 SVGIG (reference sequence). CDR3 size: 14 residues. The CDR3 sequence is CAWGTGEDNQPQHF. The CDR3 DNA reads TGTGCCTGGGGGACAGGGGAGGACAATCAGCCCCAGCATTTT. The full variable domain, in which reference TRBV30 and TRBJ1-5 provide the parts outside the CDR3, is SQTIHQWPATLVQPVGSPLSLECTVEGTSNPNLYWYRQAAGRGLQLLFYSVGIGQISSEVPQNLSASRPQDRQFILSSKKLLLSDSGFYLCAWGTGEDNQPQHFGDGTRLSIL.

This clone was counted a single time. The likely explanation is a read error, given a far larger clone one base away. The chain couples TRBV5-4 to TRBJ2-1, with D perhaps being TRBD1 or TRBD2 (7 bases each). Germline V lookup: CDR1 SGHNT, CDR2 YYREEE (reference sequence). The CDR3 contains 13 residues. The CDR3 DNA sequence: TGTGCCCGCAGCCTGAGCGGGACAGCTGAGCAGTTCTTC. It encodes CARSLSGTAEQFF.

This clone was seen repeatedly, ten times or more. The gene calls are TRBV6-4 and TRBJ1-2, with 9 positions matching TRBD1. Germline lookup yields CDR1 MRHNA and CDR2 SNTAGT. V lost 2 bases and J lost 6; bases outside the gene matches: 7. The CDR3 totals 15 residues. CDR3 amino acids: CASSDTGQGMDGYTF. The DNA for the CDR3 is TGTGCCAGCAGTGACACCGGACAGGGGATGGATGGCTACACCTTC.

The CDR3 loop reads CASSPDGRGTGELFF. DNA of the CDR3: TGCGCCAGCAGCCCCGACGGACGGGGGACCGGGGAGCTGTTTTTT. The chain combines TRBV5-1 with TRBJ2-2; TRBD2 is a possible D gene (6 bases). The germline V gene has CDR1 SGHRS and CDR2 YFSETQ. The CDR3 has 15 residues. V was shortened by 4 bases and J by 5 bases, with 15 bases between the two germline ends.

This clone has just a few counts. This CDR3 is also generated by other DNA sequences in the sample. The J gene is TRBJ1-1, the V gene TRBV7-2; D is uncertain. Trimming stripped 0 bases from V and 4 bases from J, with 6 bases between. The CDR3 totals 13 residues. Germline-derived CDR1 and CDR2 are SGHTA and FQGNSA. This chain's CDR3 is CASSLAPGTEAFF. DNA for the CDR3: TGTGCCAGCAGCTTAGCGCCGGGCACTGAAGCTTTCTTT.

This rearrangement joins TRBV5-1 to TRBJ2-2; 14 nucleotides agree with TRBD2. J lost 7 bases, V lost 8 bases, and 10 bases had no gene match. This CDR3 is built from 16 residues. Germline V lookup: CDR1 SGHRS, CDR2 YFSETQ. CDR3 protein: CASHSGTSGSIGELFF. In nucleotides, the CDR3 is TGCGCCAGTCACTCAGGGACTAGCGGGAGTATCGGGGAGCTGTTTTTT.

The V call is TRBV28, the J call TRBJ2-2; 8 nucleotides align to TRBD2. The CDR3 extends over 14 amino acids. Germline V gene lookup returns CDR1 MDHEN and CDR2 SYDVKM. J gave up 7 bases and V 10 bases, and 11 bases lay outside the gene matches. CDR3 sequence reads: CATPGGPGSGELFF. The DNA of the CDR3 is TGTGCCACCCCGGGAGGGCCAGGGAGCGGGGAGCTGTTTTTT. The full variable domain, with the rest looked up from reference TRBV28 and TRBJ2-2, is DVKVTQSSRYLVKRTGEKVFLECVQDMDHENMFWYRQDPGLGLRLIYFSYDVKMKEKGDIPEGYSVSREKKERFSLILESASTNQTSMYLCATPGGPGSGELFFGEGSRLTVL.

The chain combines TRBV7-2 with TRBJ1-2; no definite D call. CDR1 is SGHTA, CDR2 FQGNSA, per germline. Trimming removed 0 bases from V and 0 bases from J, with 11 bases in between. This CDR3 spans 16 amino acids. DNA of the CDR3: TGTGCCAGCAGCTTAGCGTGGGGAGCGGCTAACTATGGCTACACCTTC. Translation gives CASSLAWGAANYGYTF.

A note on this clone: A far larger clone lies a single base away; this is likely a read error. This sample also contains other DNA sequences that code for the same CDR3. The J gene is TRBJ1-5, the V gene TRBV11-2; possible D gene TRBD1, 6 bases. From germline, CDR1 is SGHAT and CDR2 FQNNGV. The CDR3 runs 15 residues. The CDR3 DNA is TGTGCCAGCAGCCCCATAGGGGGACGCAACCAGCCCCAGCATTTT. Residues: CASSPIGGRNQPQHF.

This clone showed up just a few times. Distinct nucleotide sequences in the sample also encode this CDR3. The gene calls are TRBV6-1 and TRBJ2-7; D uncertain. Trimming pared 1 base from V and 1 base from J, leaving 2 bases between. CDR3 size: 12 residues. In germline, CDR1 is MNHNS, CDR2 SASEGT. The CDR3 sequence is CASSEGSYEQYF. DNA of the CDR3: TGTGCCAGCAGTGAAGGGTCCTACGAGCAGTACTTC.

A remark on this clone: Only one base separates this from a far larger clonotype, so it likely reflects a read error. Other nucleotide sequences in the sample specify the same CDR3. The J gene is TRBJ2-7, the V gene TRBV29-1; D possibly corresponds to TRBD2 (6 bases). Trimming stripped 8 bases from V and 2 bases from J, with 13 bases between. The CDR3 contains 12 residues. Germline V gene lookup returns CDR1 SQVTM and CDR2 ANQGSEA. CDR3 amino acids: CSISGEAYEQYF. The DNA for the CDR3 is TGCAGCATTTCGGGGGAGGCCTACGAGCAGTACTTC.

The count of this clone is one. As DNA, the CDR3 is TGTGCCAGCAGTTTAAAGGAAAGGGACGAGCAGTACTTC. Amino acids: CASSLKERDEQYF. The chain couples TRBV27 to TRBJ2-7, with no clear D. V was clipped by 2 bases and J by 5 bases, with 10 bases between them. This CDR3 is 13 amino acids long. Germline V gene lookup returns CDR1 MNHEY and CDR2 SMNVEV (reference sequence).